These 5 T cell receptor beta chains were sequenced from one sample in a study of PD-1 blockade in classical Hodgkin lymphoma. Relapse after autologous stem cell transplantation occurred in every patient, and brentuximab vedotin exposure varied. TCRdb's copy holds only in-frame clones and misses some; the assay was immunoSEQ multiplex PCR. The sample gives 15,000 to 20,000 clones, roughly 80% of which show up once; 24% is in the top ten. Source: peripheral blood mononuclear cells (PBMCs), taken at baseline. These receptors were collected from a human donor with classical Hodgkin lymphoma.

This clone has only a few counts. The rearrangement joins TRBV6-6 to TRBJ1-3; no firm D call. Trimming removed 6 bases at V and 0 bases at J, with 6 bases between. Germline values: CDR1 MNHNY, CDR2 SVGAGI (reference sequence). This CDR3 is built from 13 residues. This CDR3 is CASSDNSGNTIYF. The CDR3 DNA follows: TGTGCCAGCAGCGACAACTCTGGAAACACCATATATTTT.

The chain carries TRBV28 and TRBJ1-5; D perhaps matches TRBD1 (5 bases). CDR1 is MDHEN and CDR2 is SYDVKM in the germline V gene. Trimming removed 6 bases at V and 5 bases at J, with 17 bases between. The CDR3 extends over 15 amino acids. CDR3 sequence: CASRDLDGGYQPQHF. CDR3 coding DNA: TGTGCCAGCAGGGACCTGGACGGGGGGTATCAGCCCCAGCATTTT.

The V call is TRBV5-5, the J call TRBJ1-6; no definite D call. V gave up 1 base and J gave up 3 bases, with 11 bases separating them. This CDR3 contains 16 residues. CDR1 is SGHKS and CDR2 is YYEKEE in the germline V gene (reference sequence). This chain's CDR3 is CASSLLSGLYNSPLHF. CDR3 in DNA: TGTGCCAGCAGCTTGCTTTCGGGCCTCTATAATTCACCCCTCCACTTT.

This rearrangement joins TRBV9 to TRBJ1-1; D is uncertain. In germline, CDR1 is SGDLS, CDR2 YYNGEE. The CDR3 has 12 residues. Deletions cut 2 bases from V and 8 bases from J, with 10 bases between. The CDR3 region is CASSVLNKEAFF. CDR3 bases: TGTGCCAGCAGCGTCTTGAACAAGGAAGCTTTCTTT.

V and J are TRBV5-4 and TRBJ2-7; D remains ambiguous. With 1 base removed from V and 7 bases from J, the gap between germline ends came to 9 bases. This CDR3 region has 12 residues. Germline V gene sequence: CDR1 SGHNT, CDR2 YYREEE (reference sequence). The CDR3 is CASSLYYGEQYF. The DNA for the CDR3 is TGTGCCAGCAGCTTGTATTACGGTGAGCAGTACTTC.